The clone carrying this TCR beta chain was counted once. These data are taken from a study of Ad26.COV2.S vaccination and SARS-CoV-2 variants. The CDR3 is made up of 15 amino acids. V dropped 2 bases and J dropped 2 bases, with 10 bases sitting between them. CDR1 SGHDT and CDR2 YYEEEE come from the germline V gene. TCRdb's copy holds only in-frame clones and misses some; the assay was immunoSEQ multiplex PCR. Among about 400,000 clones listed, roughly 85% were seen once. Treatment reported: around 19 received Ad26.COV2.S at low or high dose, single or two shots; roughly five received placebo; per-sample allocation not given. All samples were drawn on day 63, counting from the first vaccine or placebo injection.

This receptor was obtained from a person between 18 and 60 years old who received the Ad26.COV2.S COVID-19 vaccine or a placebo. The chain couples TRBV5-6 to TRBJ2-2; D may be TRBD1 or TRBD2 (6 bases each). The source material was peripheral blood, sampled in a trial of Ad26.COV2.S vaccine versus placebo. Here the CDR3 reads CASSFGGPNTGELFF. The CDR3 region has the DNA TGTGCCAGCAGCTTTGGGGGGCCCAACACCGGGGAGCTGTTTTTT.